These T cell receptor beta chains were read from a single sample in a study of T cell responses to AZD1222 COVID-19 vaccine. Libraries were prepared by immunoSEQ multiplex PCR; TCRdb keeps only in-frame clonotypes and omits some of them. The data show around 78,000 clones, approximately 90% seen once. The specimen was peripheral blood, collected on day 0 of AZD1222 vaccination. Receptors were obtained from an adult in good health. The conserved cysteine and the conserved F or W are not part of the CDR3 here.

cdr3_aa | j_call | v_call
ASSADSHEQF | TRBJ2-1 | TRBV7-3
ASSLGDIEFYEQY | TRBJ2-7 | TRBV5-1
ASSPKGGRLLWAGYT | TRBJ1-2 | TRBV11-2
ASSVSSENSYT | TRBJ1-2 | TRBV9
ASSLVGSGDEQF | TRBJ2-1 | TRBV7-7
PPSAGGSWNNEKLF | TRBJ1-4 | TRBV5-1
ASSRSQLNTGELF | TRBJ2-2 | TRBV4-2
ASSWRNSNQPQH | TRBJ1-5 | TRBV6-2/TRBV6-3
ASSPGQGEGYT | TRBJ1-2 | TRBV7-3
ASSLGVAEYNEQF | TRBJ2-1 | TRBV6-5
ASSLAAGTGDSPLH | TRBJ1-6 | TRBV7-9
ASSLEPPPQETQY | TRBJ2-5 | TRBV5-1
ASSLTQGRKNYGYT | TRBJ1-2 | TRBV7-6
ASSPGQATDTQY | TRBJ2-3 | TRBV5-1